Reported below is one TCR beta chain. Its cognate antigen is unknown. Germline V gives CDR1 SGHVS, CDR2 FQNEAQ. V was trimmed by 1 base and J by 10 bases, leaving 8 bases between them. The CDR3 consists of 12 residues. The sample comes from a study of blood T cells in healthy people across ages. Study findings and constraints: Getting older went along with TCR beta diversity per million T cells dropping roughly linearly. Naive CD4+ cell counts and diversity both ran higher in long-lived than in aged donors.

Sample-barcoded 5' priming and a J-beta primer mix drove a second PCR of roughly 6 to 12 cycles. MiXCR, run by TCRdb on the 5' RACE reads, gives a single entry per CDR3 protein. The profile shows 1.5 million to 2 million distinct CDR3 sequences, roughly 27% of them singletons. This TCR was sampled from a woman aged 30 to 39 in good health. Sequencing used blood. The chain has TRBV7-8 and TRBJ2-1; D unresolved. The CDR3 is CASSLGSREQFF. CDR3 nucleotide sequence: TGTGCCAGCAGCTTAGGATCAAGGGAGCAGTTCTTC.